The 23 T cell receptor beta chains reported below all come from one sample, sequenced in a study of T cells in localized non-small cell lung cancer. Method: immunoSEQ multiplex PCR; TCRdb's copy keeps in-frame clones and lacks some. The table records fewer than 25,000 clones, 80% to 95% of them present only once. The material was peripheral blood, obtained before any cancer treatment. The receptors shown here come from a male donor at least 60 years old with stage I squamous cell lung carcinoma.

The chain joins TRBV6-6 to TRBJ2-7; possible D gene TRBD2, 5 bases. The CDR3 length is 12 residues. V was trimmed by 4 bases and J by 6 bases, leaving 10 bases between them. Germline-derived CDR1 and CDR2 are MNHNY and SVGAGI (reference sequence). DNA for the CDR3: TGTGCCAGCAGTTCCCGCGGAGGCGAGCAGTACTTC. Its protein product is CASSSRGGEQYF.

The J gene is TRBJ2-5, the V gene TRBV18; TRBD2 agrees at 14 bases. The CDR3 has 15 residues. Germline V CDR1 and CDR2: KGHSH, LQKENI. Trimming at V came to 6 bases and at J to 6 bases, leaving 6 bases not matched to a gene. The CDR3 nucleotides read TGTGCCAGCTCCCCGGGACTAGCGGGAGAGCAGACCCAGTACTTC. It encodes CASSPGLAGEQTQYF.

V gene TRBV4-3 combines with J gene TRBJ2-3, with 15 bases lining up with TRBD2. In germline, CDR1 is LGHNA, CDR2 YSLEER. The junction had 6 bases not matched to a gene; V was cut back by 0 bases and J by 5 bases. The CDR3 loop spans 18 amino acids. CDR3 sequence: CASSQDPGLAGGEDTQYF. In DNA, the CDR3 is TGCGCCAGCAGCCAAGACCCGGGACTAGCGGGAGGTGAAGATACGCAGTATTTT.

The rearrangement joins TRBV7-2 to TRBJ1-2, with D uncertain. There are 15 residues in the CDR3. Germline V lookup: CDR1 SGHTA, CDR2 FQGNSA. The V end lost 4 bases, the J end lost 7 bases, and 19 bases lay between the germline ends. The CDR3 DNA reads TGTGCCAGCAGCTCCCCGAAAAATGGCGGAGGTGGCTACACCTTC. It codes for CASSSPKNGGGGYTF.

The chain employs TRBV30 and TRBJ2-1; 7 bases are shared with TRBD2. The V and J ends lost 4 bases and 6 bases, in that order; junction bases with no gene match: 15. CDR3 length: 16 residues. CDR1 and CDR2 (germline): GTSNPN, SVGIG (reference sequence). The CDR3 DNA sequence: TGTGCCTGGATCCCCAAGGACGGCGGGAGTGGCAATGAGCAGTTCTTC. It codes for CAWIPKDGGSGNEQFF.

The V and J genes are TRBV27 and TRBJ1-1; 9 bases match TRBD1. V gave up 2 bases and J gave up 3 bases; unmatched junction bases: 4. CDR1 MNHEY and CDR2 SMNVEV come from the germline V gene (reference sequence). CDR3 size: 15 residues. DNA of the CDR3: TGTGCCAGCAGTTTAATGGGACAGGGTTACACTGAAGCTTTCTTT. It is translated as CASSLMGQGYTEAFF.

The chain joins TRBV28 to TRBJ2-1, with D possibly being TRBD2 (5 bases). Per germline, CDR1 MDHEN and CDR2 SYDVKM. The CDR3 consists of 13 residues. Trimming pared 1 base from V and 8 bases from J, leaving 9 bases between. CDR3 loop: CASSLSGDYEQFF. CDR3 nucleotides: TGTGCCAGCAGTTTATCCGGGGATTATGAGCAGTTCTTC.

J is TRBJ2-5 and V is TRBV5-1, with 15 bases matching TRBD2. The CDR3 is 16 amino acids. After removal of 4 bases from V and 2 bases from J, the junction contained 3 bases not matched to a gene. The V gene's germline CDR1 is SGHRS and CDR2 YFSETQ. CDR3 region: CASSGGTSGGQETQYF. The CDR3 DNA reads TGCGCCAGCAGCGGCGGGACTAGCGGGGGGCAAGAGACCCAGTACTTC. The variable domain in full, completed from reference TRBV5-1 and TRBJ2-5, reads KAGVTQTPRYLIKTRGQQVTLSCSPISGHRSVSWYQQTPGQGLQFLFEYFSETQRNKGNFPGRFSGRQFSNSRSEMNVSTLELGDSALYLCASSGGTSGGQETQYFGPGTRLLVL.

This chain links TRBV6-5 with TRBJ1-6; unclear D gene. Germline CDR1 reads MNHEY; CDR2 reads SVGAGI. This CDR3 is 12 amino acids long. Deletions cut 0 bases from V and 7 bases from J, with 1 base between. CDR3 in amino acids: CASSYSNSPLHF. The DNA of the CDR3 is TGTGCCAGCAGTTACTCCAATTCACCCCTCCACTTT.

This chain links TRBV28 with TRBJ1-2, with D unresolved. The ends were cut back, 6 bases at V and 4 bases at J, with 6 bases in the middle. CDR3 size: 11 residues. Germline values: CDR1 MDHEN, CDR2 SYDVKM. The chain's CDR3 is CASSPGYGYTF. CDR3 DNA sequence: TGTGCCAGCAGCCCAGGCTATGGCTACACCTTC.

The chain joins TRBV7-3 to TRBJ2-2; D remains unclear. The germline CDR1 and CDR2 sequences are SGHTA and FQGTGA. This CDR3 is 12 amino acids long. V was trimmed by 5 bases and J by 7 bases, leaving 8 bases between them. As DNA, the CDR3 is TGTGCCAGCAGCCCGCGAGTCGGGGAGCTGTTTTTT. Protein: CASSPRVGELFF.

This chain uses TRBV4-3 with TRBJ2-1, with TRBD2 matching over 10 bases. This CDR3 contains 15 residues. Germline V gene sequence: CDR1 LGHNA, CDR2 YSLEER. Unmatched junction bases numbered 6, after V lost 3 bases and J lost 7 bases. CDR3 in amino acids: CASSHLAGDVNEQFF. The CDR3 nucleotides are TGCGCCAGCAGCCATCTAGCGGGAGATGTTAATGAGCAGTTCTTC.

CDR3 sequence reads: CASSSWDSYSNQPQHF. In nucleotides, the CDR3 is TGTGCCAGCAGTTCCTGGGACAGTTATAGCAATCAGCCCCAGCATTTT. This chain connects TRBV28 to TRBJ1-5, with 7 bases matching TRBD1. Germline V gene data show CDR1 as MDHEN and CDR2 as SYDVKM. The junction had 6 bases not matched to a gene; V was cut back by 4 bases and J by 0 bases. CDR3 length equals 16 residues.

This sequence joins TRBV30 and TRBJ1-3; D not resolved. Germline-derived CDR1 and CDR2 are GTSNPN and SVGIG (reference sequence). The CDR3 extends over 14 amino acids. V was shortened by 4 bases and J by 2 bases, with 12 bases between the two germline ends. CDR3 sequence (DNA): TGTGCCTGGAACTGGGCCGGGGCTGGAAACACCATATATTTT. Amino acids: CAWNWAGAGNTIYF.

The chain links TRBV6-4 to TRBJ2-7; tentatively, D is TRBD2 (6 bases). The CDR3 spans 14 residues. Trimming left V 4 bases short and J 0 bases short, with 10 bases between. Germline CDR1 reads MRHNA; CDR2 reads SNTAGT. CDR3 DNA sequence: TGTGCCAGCAGTGGGGGGGAGGCCTCCTACGAGCAGTACTTC. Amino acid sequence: CASSGGEASYEQYF.

This CDR3 is CASSFTGSGTEAFF. The CDR3 DNA follows: TGCGCCAGCAGCTTTACAGGGAGCGGCACTGAAGCTTTCTTT. The chain couples TRBV5-1 to TRBJ1-1; D may be TRBD1 (6 bases). In germline, CDR1 is SGHRS, CDR2 YFSETQ. The ends were cut back, 2 bases at V and 4 bases at J, with 12 bases in the middle. This CDR3 comprises 14 residues.

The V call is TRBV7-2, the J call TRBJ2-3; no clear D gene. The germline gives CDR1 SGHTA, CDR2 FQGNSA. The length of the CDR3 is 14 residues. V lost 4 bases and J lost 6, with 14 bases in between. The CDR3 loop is CASSSRTRTDTQYF. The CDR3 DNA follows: TGTGCCAGCAGCTCGCGGACCAGGACGGATACGCAGTATTTT.

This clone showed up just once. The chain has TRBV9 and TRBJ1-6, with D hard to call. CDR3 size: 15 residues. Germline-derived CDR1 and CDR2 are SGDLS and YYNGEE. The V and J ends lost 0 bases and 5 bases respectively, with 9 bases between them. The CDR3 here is CASSVAGGDNSPLHF. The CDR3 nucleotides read TGTGCCAGCAGCGTAGCCGGCGGAGATAATTCACCCCTCCACTTT.

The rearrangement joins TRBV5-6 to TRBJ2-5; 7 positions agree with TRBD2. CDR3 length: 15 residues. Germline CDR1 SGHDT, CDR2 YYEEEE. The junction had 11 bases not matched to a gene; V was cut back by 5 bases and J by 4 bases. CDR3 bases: TGTGCCAGCAGTCTTGGGCGGGGGAGCGGAGAGACCCAGTACTTC. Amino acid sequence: CASSLGRGSGETQYF.

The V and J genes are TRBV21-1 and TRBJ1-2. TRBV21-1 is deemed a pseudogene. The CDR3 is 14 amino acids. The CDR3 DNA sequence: TGTGCCAGCAGCAAAGAGGCCCTATTCTATGGCTACACCTTC. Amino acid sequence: CASSKEALFYGYTF.

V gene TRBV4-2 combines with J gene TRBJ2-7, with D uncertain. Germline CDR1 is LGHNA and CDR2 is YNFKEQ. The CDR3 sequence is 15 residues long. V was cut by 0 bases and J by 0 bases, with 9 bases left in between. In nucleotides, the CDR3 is TGTGCCAGCAGCCAAGATACCAGCGCCTCCTACGAGCAGTACTTC. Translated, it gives CASSQDTSASYEQYF.

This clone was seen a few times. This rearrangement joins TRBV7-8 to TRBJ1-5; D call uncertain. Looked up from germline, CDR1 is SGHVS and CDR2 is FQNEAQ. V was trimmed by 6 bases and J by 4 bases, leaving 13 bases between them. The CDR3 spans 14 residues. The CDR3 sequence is CASSVTSWNQPQHF. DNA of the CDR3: TGTGCCAGCAGTGTGACATCTTGGAATCAGCCCCAGCATTTT.

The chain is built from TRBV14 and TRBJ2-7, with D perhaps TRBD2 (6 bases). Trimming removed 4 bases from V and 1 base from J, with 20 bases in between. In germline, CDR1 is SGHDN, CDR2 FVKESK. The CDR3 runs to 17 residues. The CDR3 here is CASSPSLGSGLSYEQYF. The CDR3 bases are TGTGCCAGCAGCCCCTCCCTGGGGAGCGGGCTGTCCTACGAGCAGTACTTC.